This T cell receptor (beta chain) was identified in a study of vaccination and CD4 T cells after COVID-19. Study summary: Each person enrolled got two BNT162b2 or mRNA-1273 vaccine doses. Regarding the study as a whole: Going from about 20 to 38, median SARS-CoV-2-reactive clonotypes did not rise significantly. Among reactive clones from convalescent patients, a median 86.3% appeared only post-vaccination.

As for treatment: roughly 10-day PBMC culture with coronavirus spike peptide pools or control peptides (ViraFEST assay). Remarks on this clonotype: Its antigen is not known.

An Oncomine TCR Beta short-read assay was used to sequence the DNA from cultured CD4+ T cells. Each CDR3 protein gets one entry after TCRdb re-called the PCR reads with MiXCR. Of 15,000 to 16,000 distinct CDR3 sequences listed, approximately 70% are singletons. V lost 3 bases, J lost 0 bases, and 6 bases lay in between. The CDR3 has 14 amino acids. CDR1 and CDR2 from the germline V gene are GTSNPN and SVGIG (reference sequence). The chain recombines TRBV30 with TRBJ1-6; D not resolved. The sample was CD4+ T cells from blood, cultured in vitro. This sequence was found in a human donor who had recovered from COVID-19. CDR3 sequence: CAWRTSSYNSPLHF. CDR3 coding DNA: TGTGCCTGGAGAACTAGCTCCTATAATTCACCCCTCCACTTT. Variable domain in full (rest from reference TRBV30 and TRBJ1-6): SQTIHQWPATLVQPVGSPLSLECTVEGTSNPNLYWYRQAAGRGLQLLFYSVGIGQISSEVPQNLSASRPQDRQFILSSKKLLLSDSGFYLCAWRTSSYNSPLHFGNGTRLTVT.